This TCR beta chain was obtained from a study of CD8 T cells in Susac syndrome. Reverse transcription of about 0.45 to 1 ug RNA was performed with random hexamers. Coverage of TCR beta CDR3 amplification by immunoSEQ multiplex PCR extended to 54 Vbeta and 13 Jbeta. A single record per CDR3 protein comes from TCRdb applying MiXCR to the immunoSEQ multiplex PCR reads. Here the sample spans some 300,000 distinct CDR3 sequences, around 85% being singletons. The CDR3 sequence is 16 residues long. The germline V gene encodes CDR1 GTSNPN and CDR2 SVGIG (reference sequence). J gave up 0 bases and V 5 bases, and 10 bases lay outside the gene matches. The T cells that were sequenced for TCR beta were CD8+ and CD4+ cells from blood.

The chain carries TRBV30 and TRBJ2-5, with TRBD2 identical over 9 bases. The sequence came from a human donor with multiple sclerosis. The specimen sequenced was CD8+ T cells from PBMCs. CDR3 amino acids: CAWERLAAKYQETQYF. The CDR3 bases are TGTGCCTGGGAGAGACTAGCGGCTAAGTACCAAGAGACCCAGTACTTC.